This T cell receptor beta chain was sequenced for a study of CD8 T cells in ankylosing spondylitis. In its sample, this clonotype was seen many times. The germline V and J ends were trimmed by 3 bases and 8 bases, with 10 bases remaining between them. The V gene's germline CDR1 is SGHTA and CDR2 FQGNSA. CDR3 length: 12 residues. TCRdb recomputed calls from the 5' RACE reads with MiXCR, one row per CDR3 protein. The sample includes around 230,000 distinct CDR3 sequences, approximately 9% of them seen just once. The source of this sequence is a male donor with ankylosing spondylitis or in good health (not recorded which). The sequenced sample was blood, either unsorted or a sorted T cell fraction (not recorded which). The chain couples TRBV7-2 to TRBJ1-2; unclear D gene. The CDR3 loop reads CASSLPGGGYTF. CDR3 sequence (DNA): TGTGCCAGCAGCTTGCCTGGCGGGGGCTACACCTTC.